The present T cell receptor (beta chain) was sequenced within a study of regulatory dendritic cells for organ transplantation. Memory T cells were CD45RO+, naive were CD45RA+, sorted by FACS. Profiling relied on immunoSEQ multiplex PCR, and the TCRdb table lists in-frame clones only, not all of them. The data hold about 28,000 clones, with more than 65% observed a single time. The origin of this receptor is a human donor in good health. The source material was naive CD8+ T cells from blood. Noted subset: CD45RA+ naive T cells.

In DNA, the CDR3 is TGTGAGTCGTCCGGGGGATTTAACACTGAAGCTTTCTTT. This gives the protein CESSGGFNTEAFF. This chain joins TRBV19 and TRBJ1-1; D is possibly TRBD1 (5 bases). The CDR3 has 13 amino acids. Germline V gene data show CDR1 as LNHDA and CDR2 as SQIVND (reference sequence).